This TCR beta chain appears in the sequencing data of a study of cytotoxic CD8 clonotypes in ibrutinib-treated CLL. General study points: Upon ibrutinib response clonality rose, and upon progression it fell back toward baseline.

J gave up 1 base and V 5 bases, and 7 bases lay outside the gene matches. Germline CDR1 is SEHNR and CDR2 is FQNEAQ (reference sequence). This CDR3 is built from 16 residues. A word on this clone: Its antigen is not known.

Assay used: immunoSEQ multiplex PCR; TCRdb lists only in-frame clones, some missing. Among 90,000 to 150,000 clones listed, 55% to 75% were seen once. This clonotype was obtained from a human donor with chronic lymphocytic leukemia. This rearrangement joins TRBV7-9 to TRBJ1-3; TRBD1 agrees at 8 bases. The sequences come from PBMCs, collected after 24 months of ibrutinib treatment. The CDR3, as DNA: TGTGCCAGCAGCCCAGGACAGGGCCCGTCTGGAAACACCATATATTTT. Its protein product is CASSPGQGPSGNTIYF.